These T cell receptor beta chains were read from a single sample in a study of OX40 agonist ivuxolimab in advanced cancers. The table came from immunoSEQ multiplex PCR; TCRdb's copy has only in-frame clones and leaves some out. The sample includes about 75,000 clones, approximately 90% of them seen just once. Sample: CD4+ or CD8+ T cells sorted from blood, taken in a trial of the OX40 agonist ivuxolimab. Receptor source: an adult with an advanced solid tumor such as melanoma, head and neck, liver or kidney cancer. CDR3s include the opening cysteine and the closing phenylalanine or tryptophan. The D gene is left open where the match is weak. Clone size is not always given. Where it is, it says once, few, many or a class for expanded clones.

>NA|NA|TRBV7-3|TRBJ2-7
TGTGCCAGCAGCTTAAGCCCGGGTTACTACGAGCAGTACTTC
CASSLSPGYYEQYF
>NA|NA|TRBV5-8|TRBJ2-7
TGTGCCAGCAGCGTCCTACGGGGAAGGATGACCTACGAGCAGTACTTC
CASSVLRGRMTYEQYF
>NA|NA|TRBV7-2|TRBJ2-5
TGTGCCAGCAGCACCCGGACAGGGAGGGAAGAGACCCAGTACTTC
CASSTRTGREETQYF
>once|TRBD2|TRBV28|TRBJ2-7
TGTGCCAGCAGTACAACCTCTAGCGGGAGAGGAAGGGAGCAGTACTTC
CASSTTSSGRGREQYF
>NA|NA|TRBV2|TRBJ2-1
TGTGCCAGCAGTGTAGGCCCCGGCCGCAATGAGCAGTTCTTC
CASSVGPGRNEQFF
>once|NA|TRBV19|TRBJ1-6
TGTGCCAGTAATAGGCAGGGCGAATCACCCCTCCACTTT
CASNRQGESPLHF
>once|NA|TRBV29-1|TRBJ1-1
TGCAGCGTTGAAGAGCAGGGTCGAGGCACTGAAGCTTTCTTT
CSVEEQGRGTEAFF
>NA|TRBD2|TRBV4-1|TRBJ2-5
TGCGCCAGCAGCCAAGATTTCACTGGGACTAGCGGGTACCAAGAGACCCAGTACTTC
CASSQDFTGTSGYQETQYF
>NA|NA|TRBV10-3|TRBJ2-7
TGTGCCAGCGGTACAGGGACTTACGAGCAGTACTTC
CASGTGTYEQYF
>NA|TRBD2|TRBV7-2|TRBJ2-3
TGTGCCAGCAGCTTAGCGGGATTAGCGGGAGGCCCAGATACGCAGTATTTT
CASSLAGLAGGPDTQYF
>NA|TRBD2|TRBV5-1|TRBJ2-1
TGCGCCAGCAGCTTGAGTCTAGCGGATAACAATGAGCAGTTCTTC
CASSLSLADNNEQFF
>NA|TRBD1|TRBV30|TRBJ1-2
TGTGCCTCGCCGCGGACAGGGGACTATGGCTACACCTTC
CASPRTGDYGYTF
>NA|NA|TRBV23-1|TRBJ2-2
TGCGCCAGCAACTTCAGGGTCGGCACCGGGGAGCTGTTTTTT
CASNFRVGTGELFF